The clone carrying this T cell receptor beta chain was observed a handful of times. A junction boundary mismatches the germline segment, possibly from a read error. The record originates from a study of T-cell reconstitution after alpha-beta-depleted transplantation in children. As it was prepared, the TCRbeta library received unique molecular identifiers. TCRdb ran MiXCR on the PCR reads and lists one entry per CDR3 protein. The data hold some 500,000 distinct CDR3 sequences, with 15% to 20% observed a single time. CDR3 length: 11 amino acids. Per the germline V gene, CDR1 is KGHDR and CDR2 is SFDVKD.

V and J are TRBV24-1 and TRBJ2-2; D gene ambiguous. This specimen was PBMCs from the stem cell graft donor, taken from the stem cell graft. The TCR sequence derives from a human donor who donated a stem cell graft to a child with acute lymphoblastic leukemia. CDR3 sequence (DNA): TGTGCCGCCAGATCCACCGGGGAGCTGTTTTTT. It codes for CAARSTGELFF.